This TCR beta chain emerged from a study of blood T cells in healthy people across ages. This CDR3 spans 11 amino acids. Trimming stripped 6 bases from V and 7 bases from J, with 8 bases between. Germline CDR1 SNHLY, CDR2 FYNNEI. For the second PCR, which ran for 7 to 11 cycles, a sample-barcoded 5' primer and a J-beta primer mix were used. One entry per CDR3 protein, called by TCRdb with MiXCR from the 5' RACE reads. The sample has 650,000 to 900,000 distinct CDR3 sequences; approximately 65% are singletons. This TCR was recovered from a man aged 30 to 39 in good health. The sequenced sample was blood. The chain links TRBV2 to TRBJ2-3, with D hard to call. The CDR3 here is CASRIGHTQYF. As DNA, the CDR3 is TGTGCCAGCAGAATAGGGCATACGCAGTATTTT.